This is a list of T cell receptor beta chains from one sample in a study of T-cell reconstitution after alpha-beta-depleted transplantation in children. A single record per CDR3 protein comes from TCRdb applying MiXCR to the PCR reads. This sample has 25,000 to 30,000 distinct CDR3 sequences, with 5% to 7% found just once. This material consisted of PBMCs, mostly from graft donor cells, taken 180 days after TCRalphabeta/CD19-depleted stem cell transplant. The receptor set was obtained from a male patient under 18 who had a stem cell transplant for acute myeloid leukemia, so the T cells may come from the graft donor. The CDR3 runs from the conserved cysteine through the conserved F or W. D genes are given only for firm matches.

V	D	J	CDR3
TRBV11-2	NA	TRBJ1-6	CASSLVGQGYSPLHF
TRBV18	TRBD1	TRBJ2-5	CASSPGYRGRRETQYF
TRBV20-1	TRBD2	TRBJ2-1	CSASPGLAEYNEQFF
TRBV5-6	TRBD2	TRBJ2-7	CASSHGLAGVNEQYF
TRBV9	NA	TRBJ1-2	CASSPRRLGQSDGYTF
TRBV27	TRBD1	TRBJ2-7	CASSSRQGAKSIYEQYF
TRBV6-1	TRBD1	TRBJ2-7	CASRRTERDRVHEQYF
TRBV20-1	NA	TRBJ2-4	CSARGGSPAKNIQYF
TRBV3-1	NA	TRBJ1-6	CASSQGTGSDSPLHF
TRBV5-1	TRBD2	TRBJ2-7	CASSSGRGVGYEQYF
TRBV30	TRBD1	TRBJ1-2	CAWSPGSGQGMRYTF
TRBV12-3/TRBV12-4	NA	TRBJ1-1	CASSPFGGDTEAFF
TRBV19	NA	TRBJ1-1	CASSIGRKAFF
TRBV2	TRBD2	TRBJ2-5	CASSVPLAGGRETQYF
TRBV6-5	NA	TRBJ2-7	CASRKNKDEQYF
TRBV7-2	TRBD1	TRBJ2-3	CASSLDRVPDTQYF
TRBV20-1	TRBD1	TRBJ2-7	CSALDRGRGYEQYF
TRBV20-1	TRBD1	TRBJ2-6	CSARSYRGPANVLTF
TRBV15	NA	TRBJ2-1	CATSRDLSGVGEQFF
TRBV6-6	TRBD1	TRBJ2-3	CTSGTGGWGQYF
TRBV27	TRBD1	TRBJ1-1	CASSFPTGGTTEAFF
TRBV5-1	NA	TRBJ2-5	CASSLPGPETQYF
TRBV12-3/TRBV12-4	NA	TRBJ1-5	CASSLERDSNQPQHF
TRBV5-1	NA	TRBJ2-7	CASSLGSSGYEQYF
TRBV2	NA	TRBJ2-3	CASSETSGADTQYF
TRBV20-1	TRBD2	TRBJ2-3	CSARVGGVITDTQYF
TRBV19	NA	TRBJ1-5	CASRGVVQRPQHF
TRBV6-5	NA	TRBJ2-3	CASSYAAAGITDTQYF
TRBV20-1	TRBD1	TRBJ2-1	CSALDRSNEQFF
TRBV5-1	NA	TRBJ2-2	CASSLGFSPPPSTPGELFF
TRBV28	NA	TRBJ2-3	CASTSFESHYTDTQYF
TRBV4-2	NA	TRBJ1-1	CASSQVQGVRTEAFF